The T cell receptor beta chain under discussion was sequenced for a study of blood T cell repertoires in COVID-19. Study overall: Some COVID-19 samples were acute and others convalescent; all came from the United States, Italy and Spain. Sources were T cells, B-cell-depleted T cells, or PBMCs; the material itself was cDNA or gDNA.

The germline gives CDR1 MNHEY, CDR2 SVGEGT. V dropped 4 bases and J dropped 5; count of bases not matched to a gene: 11. CDR3 size: 16 residues. Original analysis: Reference gene primers were amplified, and this amplification served to estimate nucleated cell counts. Using immunoSEQ multiplex PCR, the repertoire was profiled, and TCRdb retains in-frame clones only, with some absent. V and J calls and clone size are copied from that table; D and trimming were computed from the DNA. Among approximately 500,000 clones listed, 88% were seen once. For recovered donors of Cohort 3, there were two negative PCRs, clearance, or symptom resolution.

This chain uses TRBV6-2 or TRBV6-3 with TRBJ2-1; TRBD2 aligns across 7 bases. The sequencing sample was made of PBMCs or T cells enriched from blood (not recorded which). This sequence was found in a middle-aged woman who had recovered from COVID-19. In nucleotides, the CDR3 is TGTGCCAGCAGTTCCCTACTGGGCGCGGGGGACAATGAGCAGTTCTTC. Translating it yields CASSSLLGAGDNEQFF.